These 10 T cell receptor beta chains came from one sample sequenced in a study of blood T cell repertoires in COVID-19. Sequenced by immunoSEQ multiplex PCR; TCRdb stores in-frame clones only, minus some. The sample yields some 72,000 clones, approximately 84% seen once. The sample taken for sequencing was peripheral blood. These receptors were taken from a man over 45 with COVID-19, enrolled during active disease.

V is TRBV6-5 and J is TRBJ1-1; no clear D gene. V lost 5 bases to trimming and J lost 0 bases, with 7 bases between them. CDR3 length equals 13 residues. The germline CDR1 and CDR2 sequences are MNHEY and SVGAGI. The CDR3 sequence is CASSPGVNTEAFF. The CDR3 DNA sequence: TGTGCCAGCAGTCCAGGCGTGAACACTGAAGCTTTCTTT.

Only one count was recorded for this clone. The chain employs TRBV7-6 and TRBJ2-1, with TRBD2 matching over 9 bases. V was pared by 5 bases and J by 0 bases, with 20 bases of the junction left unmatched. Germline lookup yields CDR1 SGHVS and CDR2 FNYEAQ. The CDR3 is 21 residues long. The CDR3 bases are TGTGCCAGCAGCATCGGGGGGGTGACTAGCGGTTACCGGAGCTCCTACAATGAGCAGTTCTTC. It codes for CASSIGGVTSGYRSSYNEQFF.

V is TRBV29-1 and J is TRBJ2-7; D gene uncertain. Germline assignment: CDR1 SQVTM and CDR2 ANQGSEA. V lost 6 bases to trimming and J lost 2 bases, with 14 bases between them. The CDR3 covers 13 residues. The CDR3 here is CSVRVAGTYEQYF. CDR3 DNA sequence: TGCAGCGTCCGGGTGGCCGGAACCTACGAGCAGTACTTC.

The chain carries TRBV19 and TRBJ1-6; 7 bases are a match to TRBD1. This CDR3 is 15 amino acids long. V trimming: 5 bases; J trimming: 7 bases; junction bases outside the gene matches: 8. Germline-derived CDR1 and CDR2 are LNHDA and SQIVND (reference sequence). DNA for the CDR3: TGTGCCAGTAGTGGACCGGGACAGCCAAATTCACCCCTCCACTTT. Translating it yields CASSGPGQPNSPLHF.

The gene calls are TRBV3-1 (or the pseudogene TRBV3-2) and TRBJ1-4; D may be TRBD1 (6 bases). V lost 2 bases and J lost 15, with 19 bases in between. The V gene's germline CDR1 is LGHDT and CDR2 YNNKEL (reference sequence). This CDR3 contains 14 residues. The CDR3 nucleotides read TGTGCCAGCAGCCAAACGGGCGGGGGGCTCTCGGTGTTTTTT. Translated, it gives CASSQTGGGLSVFF.

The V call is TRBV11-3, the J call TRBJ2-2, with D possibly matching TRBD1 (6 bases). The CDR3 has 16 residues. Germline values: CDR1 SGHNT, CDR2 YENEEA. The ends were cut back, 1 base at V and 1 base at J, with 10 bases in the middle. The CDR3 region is CASSLAPGQNTGELFF. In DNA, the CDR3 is TGTGCCAGCAGCTTAGCGCCGGGACAGAACACCGGGGAGCTGTTTTTT.

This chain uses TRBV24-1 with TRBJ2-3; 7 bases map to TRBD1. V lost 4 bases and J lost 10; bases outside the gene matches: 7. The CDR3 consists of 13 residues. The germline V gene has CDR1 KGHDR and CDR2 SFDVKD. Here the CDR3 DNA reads TGTGCCACCAGTGACTTTGACAGGGTCCCGCAGTATTTT. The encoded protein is CATSDFDRVPQYF.

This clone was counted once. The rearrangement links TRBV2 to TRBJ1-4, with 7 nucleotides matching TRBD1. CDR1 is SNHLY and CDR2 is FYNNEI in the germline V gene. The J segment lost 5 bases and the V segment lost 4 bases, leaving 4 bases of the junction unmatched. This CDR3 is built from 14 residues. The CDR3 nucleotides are TGTGCCAGCAGTGCGGGACAGATGAATGAAAAACTGTTTTTT. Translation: CASSAGQMNEKLFF. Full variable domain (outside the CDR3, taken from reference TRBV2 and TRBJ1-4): EPEVTQTPSHQVTQMGQEVILRCVPISNHLYFYWYRQILGQKVEFLVSFYNNEISEKSEIFDDQFSVERPDGSNFTLKIRSTKLEDSAMYFCASSAGQMNEKLFFGSGTQLSVL.

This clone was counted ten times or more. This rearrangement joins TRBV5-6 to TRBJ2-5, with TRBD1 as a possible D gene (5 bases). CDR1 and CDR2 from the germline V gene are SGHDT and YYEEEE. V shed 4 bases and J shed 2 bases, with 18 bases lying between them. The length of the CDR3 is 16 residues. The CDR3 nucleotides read TGTGCCAGCAGCGAGGTAGGGGCAGACCATCAAGAGACCCAGTACTTC. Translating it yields CASSEVGADHQETQYF.

The CDR3 DNA reads TGTGCCAGCAGTTTACAGGGGGGTTCCTACGAGCAGTACTTC. Its translation is CASSLQGGSYEQYF. The chain links TRBV28 to TRBJ2-7; a weak D match, TRBD1 (7 bases). V was pared by 2 bases and J by 1 base, with 9 bases between. The CDR3 extends over 14 amino acids. Germline CDR1 reads MDHEN; CDR2 reads SYDVKM.